These T cell receptor beta chains were read from a single sample in a study of response to subunit inactivated influenza vaccine. In TCRdb, the RT-PCR reads were re-called with MiXCR into one record per CDR3 protein. The table lists some 640,000 distinct CDR3 sequences, more than 11% of them singletons. The sequencing here drew on PBMCs from blood, taken approximately 15 days before vaccination. These receptors came from a man in his fifties who received an inactivated influenza vaccine. CDR3s include the opening cysteine and the closing phenylalanine or tryptophan. D genes are given only for firm matches. Clone size, where shown, is once, few, many, or a class for clones that have expanded.

TRBV5-6	TRBJ2-1	TRBD1	NA	CASNPRDRGLHSVQFF	TGTGCCAGCAACCCCCGGGACAGGGGGCTCCATAGCGTGCAGTTCTTC
TRBV10-3	TRBJ2-4	NA	NA	CAISESPGAMAKNIQYF	TGTGCCATCAGTGAGTCCCCGGGGGCGATGGCCAAAAACATTCAGTACTTC
TRBV12-3/TRBV12-4	TRBJ2-3	TRBD2	NA	CAICLGISGGSTDTQYF	TGTGCCATCTGTTTAGGGATTAGCGGGGGTAGCACAGATACGCAGTATTTT
TRBV5-6	TRBJ1-2	NA	NA	CASSYPGGYTF	TGTGCCAGCTCTTACCCGGGTGGCTACACCTTC
TRBV18	TRBJ2-6	TRBD1	few	CASSQTGQGLLSGANVLTF	TGTGCCAGCTCACAGACCGGACAGGGACTCCTCTCTGGGGCCAACGTCCTGACTTTC
TRBV11-1	TRBJ2-7	TRBD1	NA	CASSPDRVGGEQYF	TGTGCCAGCAGCCCTGACAGGGTTGGAGGCGAGCAGTACTTC
TRBV4-2	TRBJ2-1	NA	NA	CASSQEREVSYNEQFF	TGTGCCAGCAGCCAAGAACGGGAAGTCTCCTACAATGAGCAGTTCTTC
TRBV7-9	TRBJ1-2	NA	many	CASSQTGTMIYGYTF	TGTGCCAGCAGCCAAACCGGGACGATGATCTATGGCTACACCTTC
TRBV3-1	TRBJ2-7	NA	few	CAGPHFRKEQYF	TGTGCCGGGCCCCACTTTCGAAAAGAGCAGTACTTC
TRBV7-2	TRBJ2-3	NA	NA	CASSPRGTESTDTQYF	TGTGCCAGCAGCCCCCGCGGGACCGAATCCACAGATACGCAGTATTTT
TRBV7-8	TRBJ2-2	NA	few	CASSLTRATGELFF	TGTGCCAGCAGCTTAACGCGGGCCACCGGGGAGCTGTTTTTT
TRBV2	TRBJ2-5	NA	NA	CASSEGHPQETQYF	TGTGCCAGCAGTGAAGGACACCCCCAAGAGACCCAGTACTTC
TRBV6-5	TRBJ2-2	NA	few	CASSYPPAGGPDGELFF	TGTGCCAGCAGTTACCCCCCCGCAGGAGGCCCAGACGGGGAGCTGTTTTTT
TRBV7-9	TRBJ1-1	NA	NA	CASSRKGNTEAFF	TGTGCCAGCAGCCGCAAGGGGAACACTGAAGCTTTCTTT
TRBV27	TRBJ2-1	NA	many	CASSLSGLDEQFF	TGTGCCAGCAGTTTAAGCGGGTTAGATGAGCAGTTCTTC
TRBV4-2	TRBJ2-1	TRBD2	few	CASTPHDSGGPSAEQFF	TGTGCCAGCACCCCCCATGATTCGGGAGGGCCCTCTGCTGAGCAGTTCTTC
TRBV10-1	TRBJ1-5	TRBD1	NA	CASRTMTGPYSNQPQHF	TGCGCCAGCAGAACTATGACAGGGCCCTATAGCAATCAGCCCCAGCATTTT
TRBV29-1	TRBJ1-1	NA	NA	CSVEAWGRRTEAFF	TGCAGCGTTGAAGCGTGGGGTAGGAGGACTGAAGCTTTCTTT
TRBV7-8	TRBJ1-3	NA	NA	CASSLATGSDTIYF	TGTGCCAGCAGCTTAGCAACGGGGAGTGACACCATCTATTTT
TRBV10-3	TRBJ2-7	TRBD2	NA	CAISEWGGTSYEQYF	TGTGCCATCAGTGAGTGGGGGGGGACCTCCTACGAGCAGTACTTC
TRBV15	TRBJ1-1	NA	NA	CATSRGISSGENTEAFF	TGTGCCACCAGCAGAGGGATTTCGTCAGGGGAGAACACTGAAGCTTTCTTT
TRBV5-1	TRBJ2-3	TRBD1	many	CASTLGDRVGDTQYF	TGCGCCAGCACCTTGGGGGACAGGGTAGGAGATACGCAGTATTTT
TRBV6-1	TRBJ1-5	NA	NA	CASRVGQPSNQTQHF	TGTGCCAGCAGGGTTGGACAGCCGAGCAATCAGACCCAGCATTTT
TRBV4-1	TRBJ2-7	NA	many	CASSHQTDSYEQYF	TGCGCCAGCAGCCACCAGACAGATTCCTACGAGCAGTACTTC
TRBV28	TRBJ2-3	TRBD1	few	CASSLGGQSTDTQYF	TGTGCCAGCAGTTTAGGGGGACAGAGCACAGATACGCAGTATTTT
TRBV5-1	TRBJ2-2	NA	few	CASTLQGNTGELFF	TGCGCCAGCACCTTGCAGGGGAACACCGGGGAGCTGTTTTTT
TRBV15	TRBJ1-3	NA	few	CATSRDSGITGNTIYF	TGTGCCACCAGCAGAGATTCCGGTATTACTGGAAACACCATATATTTT
TRBV18	TRBJ2-1	NA	NA	CASSPLQQSSYNEQFF	TGTGCCAGCTCACCTTTGCAGCAGAGCTCCTACAATGAGCAGTTCTTC
TRBV4-3	TRBJ2-7	TRBD2	NA	CASSQEGLASGEQYF	TGCGCCAGCAGCCAGGAGGGACTAGCGTCGGGTGAGCAGTACTTC
TRBV7-2	TRBJ2-7	NA	few	CASSPRNYEQYF	TGTGCCAGCAGCCCCAGAAACTACGAGCAGTACTTC
TRBV5-5	TRBJ1-5	TRBD1	many	CASSHTEGQGQPQHF	TGTGCCAGCAGTCACACTGAGGGACAGGGTCAGCCCCAGCATTTT
TRBV30	TRBJ1-3	NA	few	CAWSGTHGNTIYF	TGTGCCTGGAGTGGGACTCACGGAAACACCATATATTTT
TRBV20-1	TRBJ2-1	TRBD2	few	CSAREVLAGSSSYNEQFF	TGCAGTGCTAGAGAGGTGCTAGCGGGGAGTAGCTCCTACAATGAGCAGTTCTTC
TRBV4-3	TRBJ2-3	NA	many	CASSRDGRDTQYF	TGCGCCAGCAGCCGGGACGGTAGAGATACGCAGTATTTT
TRBV2	TRBJ1-1	TRBD1	few	CASTGAGGSTEAFF	TGTGCCAGCACCGGGGCAGGGGGCAGCACTGAAGCTTTCTTT
TRBV11-2	TRBJ2-4	NA	few	CASSLVPGQATGGIQYF	TGTGCCAGCAGCTTAGTCCCAGGACAGGCAACCGGAGGGATTCAGTACTTC
TRBV5-1	TRBJ2-3	TRBD1	few	CASETGTGTDTQYF	TGCGCCAGCGAGACCGGGACAGGCACAGATACGCAGTATTTT
TRBV3-1	TRBJ1-2	NA	few	CASSPSGRLDYGYTF	TGTGCCAGCAGCCCCAGCGGGCGTCTGGACTATGGCTACACCTTC
TRBV19	TRBJ1-5	NA	NA	CASSIVSDGNQPQHF	TGTGCCAGTAGTATAGTTTCCGACGGTAATCAGCCCCAGCATTTT
TRBV14	TRBJ2-3	NA	NA	CASSRWASSTDTQYF	TGTGCCAGCAGTCGCTGGGCCTCTAGCACAGATACGCAGTATTTT
TRBV6-2/TRBV6-3	TRBJ2-7	TRBD2	NA	CASSYRSSGLTYEQYF	TGTGCCAGCAGTTACCGCTCTAGCGGGCTAACCTACGAGCAGTACTTC
TRBV5-1	TRBJ2-5	NA	few	CASSFDPQRRTQYF	TGCGCCAGCAGCTTCGACCCACAACGGCGGACCCAGTACTTC
TRBV9	TRBJ2-7	TRBD1	NA	CASSVGTGVGYEQYF	TGTGCCAGCAGCGTAGGGACAGGGGTGGGCTACGAGCAGTACTTC
TRBV18	TRBJ1-4	NA	NA	CASLPGPATNEKLFF	TGTGCCAGCCTACCGGGACCGGCAACTAATGAAAAACTGTTTTTT
TRBV7-2	TRBJ2-1	NA	NA	CASSLRESGSSYNEQFF	TGTGCCAGCAGCTTAAGGGAGAGCGGTAGCTCCTACAATGAGCAGTTCTTC
TRBV6-2/TRBV6-3	TRBJ1-1	TRBD1	NA	CASQRLTTGEKAFF	TGTGCCAGCCAGAGGCTAACAACAGGGGAAAAAGCTTTCTTT
TRBV20-1	TRBJ1-6	NA	NA	CCASPRTSSYNSPLHF	TGCTGTGCTAGTCCCCGTACGAGCTCCTATAATTCACCCCTCCACTTT
TRBV7-9	TRBJ2-3	NA	few	CASRSSGDTQYF	TGTGCCAGCAGATCCTCGGGGGATACGCAGTATTTT
TRBV5-1	TRBJ2-1	NA	many	CASSLQKKYNEQFF	TGCGCCAGCAGCTTACAGAAAAAATACAATGAGCAGTTCTTC
TRBV2	TRBJ2-7	NA	NA	CASSVEAGYEQYF	TGTGCCAGCAGTGTGGAGGCAGGCTACGAGCAGTACTTC
TRBV5-1	TRBJ2-1	TRBD2	NA	CASSLGWLSGGSNEQFF	TGCGCCAGCAGCTTGGGCTGGCTGAGCGGGGGAAGCAATGAGCAGTTCTTC
TRBV12-3/TRBV12-4	TRBJ2-5	NA	few	CASSFWGSQETQYF	TGTGCCAGCAGTTTTTGGGGCAGCCAAGAGACCCAGTACTTC
TRBV5-4	TRBJ2-5	TRBD1	NA	CASSLGQGRQETRYF	TGTGCCAGCAGCTTAGGACAGGGAAGACAAGAGACCCGGTACTTC
TRBV6-2/TRBV6-3	TRBJ2-1	TRBD2	NA	CASSNSGLAILFF	TGTGCCAGCAGTAACTCCGGACTAGCTATTTTGTTCTTC
TRBV28	TRBJ2-7	TRBD1	few	CASSFRPGTAYEQYF	TGTGCCAGCAGTTTTCGCCCCGGGACAGCGTACGAGCAGTACTTC
TRBV4-1	TRBJ1-1	TRBD1	many	CASNHPGQRNTEAFF	TGCGCCAGCAACCATCCGGGACAGAGGAACACTGAAGCTTTCTTT
TRBV20-1	TRBJ2-7	NA	few	CSASVGGRNYEQYF	TGCAGTGCTAGCGTCGGGGGTAGGAACTACGAGCAGTACTTC
TRBV29-1	TRBJ2-5	NA	few	CSFRLVGETQYF	TGCAGCTTCAGACTAGTTGGCGAGACCCAGTACTTC